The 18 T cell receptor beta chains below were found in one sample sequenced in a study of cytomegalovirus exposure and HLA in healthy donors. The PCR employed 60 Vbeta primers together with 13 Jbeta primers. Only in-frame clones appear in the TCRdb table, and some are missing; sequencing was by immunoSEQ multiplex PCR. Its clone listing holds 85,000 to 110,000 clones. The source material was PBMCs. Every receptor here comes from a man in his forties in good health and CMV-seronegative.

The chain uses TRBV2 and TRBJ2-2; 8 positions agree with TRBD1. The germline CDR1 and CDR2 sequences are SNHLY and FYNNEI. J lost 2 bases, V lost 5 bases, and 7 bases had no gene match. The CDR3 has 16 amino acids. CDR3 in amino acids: CASSPQGVLNTGELFF. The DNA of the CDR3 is TGTGCCAGCAGTCCACAGGGGGTCCTCAACACCGGGGAGCTGTTTTTT.

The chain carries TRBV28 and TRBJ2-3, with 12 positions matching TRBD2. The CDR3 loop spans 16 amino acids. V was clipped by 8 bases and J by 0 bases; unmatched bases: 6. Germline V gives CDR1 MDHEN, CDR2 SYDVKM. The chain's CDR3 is CASGLAGTISTDTQYF. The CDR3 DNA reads TGTGCCAGCGGACTAGCGGGAACCATTAGCACAGATACGCAGTATTTT. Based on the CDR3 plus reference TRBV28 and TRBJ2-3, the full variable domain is DVKVTQSSRYLVKRTGEKVFLECVQDMDHENMFWYRQDPGLGLRLIYFSYDVKMKEKGDIPEGYSVSREKKERFSLILESASTNQTSMYLCASGLAGTISTDTQYFGPGTRLTVL.

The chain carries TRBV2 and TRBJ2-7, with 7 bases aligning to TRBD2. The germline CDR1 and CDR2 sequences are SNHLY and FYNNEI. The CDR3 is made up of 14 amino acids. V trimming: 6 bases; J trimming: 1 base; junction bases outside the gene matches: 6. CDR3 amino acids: CASSLSGASYEQYF. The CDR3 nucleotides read TGTGCCAGCAGCCTCAGCGGGGCTTCCTACGAGCAGTACTTC.

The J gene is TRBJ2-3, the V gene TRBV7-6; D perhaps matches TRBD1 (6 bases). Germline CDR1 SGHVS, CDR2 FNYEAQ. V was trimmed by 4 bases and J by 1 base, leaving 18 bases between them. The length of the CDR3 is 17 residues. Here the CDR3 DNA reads TGTGCCAGCAGCTCCAGGTCAGGGGTCGGAGGCACAGATACGCAGTATTTT. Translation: CASSSRSGVGGTDTQYF.

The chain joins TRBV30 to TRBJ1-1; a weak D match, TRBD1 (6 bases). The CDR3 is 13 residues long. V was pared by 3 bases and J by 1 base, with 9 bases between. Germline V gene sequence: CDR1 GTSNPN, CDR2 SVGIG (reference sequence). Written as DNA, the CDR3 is TGTGCCTGGAGATTACAGGGGAACACTGAAGCTTTCTTT. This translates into CAWRLQGNTEAFF.

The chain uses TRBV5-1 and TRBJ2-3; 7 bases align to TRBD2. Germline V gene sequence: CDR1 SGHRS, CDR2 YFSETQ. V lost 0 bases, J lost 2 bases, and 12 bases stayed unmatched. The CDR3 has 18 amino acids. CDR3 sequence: CASSLEAPRAGDTDTQYF. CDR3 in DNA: TGCGCCAGCAGCTTGGAGGCCCCCCGGGCGGGGGACACAGATACGCAGTATTTT.

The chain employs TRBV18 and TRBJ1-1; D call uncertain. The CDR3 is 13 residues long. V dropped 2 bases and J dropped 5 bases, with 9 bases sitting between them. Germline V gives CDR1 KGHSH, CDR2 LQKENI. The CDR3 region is CASSPGSGTEAFF. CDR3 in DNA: TGTGCCAGCTCACCAGGGTCGGGGACTGAAGCTTTCTTT.

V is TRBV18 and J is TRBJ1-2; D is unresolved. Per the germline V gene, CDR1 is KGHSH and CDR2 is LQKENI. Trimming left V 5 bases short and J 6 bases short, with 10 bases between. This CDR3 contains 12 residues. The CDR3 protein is CASSYLQDGYTF. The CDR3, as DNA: TGTGCCAGCTCATATCTCCAGGATGGCTACACCTTC.

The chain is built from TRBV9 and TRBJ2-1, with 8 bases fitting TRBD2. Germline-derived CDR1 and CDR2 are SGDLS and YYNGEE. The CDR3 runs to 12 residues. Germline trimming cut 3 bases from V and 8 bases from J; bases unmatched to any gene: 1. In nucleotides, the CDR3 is TGTGCCAGCAGCGGAGCGGGGGATGAGCAGTTCTTC. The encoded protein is CASSGAGDEQFF.

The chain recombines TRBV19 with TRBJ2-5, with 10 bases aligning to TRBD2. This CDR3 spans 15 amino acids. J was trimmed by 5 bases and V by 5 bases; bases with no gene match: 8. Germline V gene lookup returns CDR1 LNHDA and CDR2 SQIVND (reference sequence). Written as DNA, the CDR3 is TGTGCCAGTAGTTCCGCTAGCGGGGGAGGTGAGACCCAGTACTTC. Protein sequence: CASSSASGGGETQYF.

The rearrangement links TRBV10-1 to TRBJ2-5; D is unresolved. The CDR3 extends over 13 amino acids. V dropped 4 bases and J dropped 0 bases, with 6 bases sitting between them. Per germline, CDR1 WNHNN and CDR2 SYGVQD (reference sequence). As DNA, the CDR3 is TGCGCCAGCAGTGCGAGATACCAAGAGACCCAGTACTTC. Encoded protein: CASSARYQETQYF.

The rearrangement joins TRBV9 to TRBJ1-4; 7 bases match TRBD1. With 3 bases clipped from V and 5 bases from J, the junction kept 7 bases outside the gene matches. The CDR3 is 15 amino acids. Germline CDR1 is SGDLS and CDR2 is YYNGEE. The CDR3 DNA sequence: TGTGCCAGCAGCGGAAAGACAGGGATAAATGAAAAACTGTTTTTT. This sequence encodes CASSGKTGINEKLFF.

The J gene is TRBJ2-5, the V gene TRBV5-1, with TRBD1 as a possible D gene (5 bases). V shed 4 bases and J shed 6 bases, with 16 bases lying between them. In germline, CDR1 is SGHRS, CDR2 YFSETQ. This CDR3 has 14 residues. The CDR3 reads CASSVPVGVQTQYF. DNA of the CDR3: TGCGCCAGCAGCGTCCCGGTAGGGGTGCAGACCCAGTACTTC.

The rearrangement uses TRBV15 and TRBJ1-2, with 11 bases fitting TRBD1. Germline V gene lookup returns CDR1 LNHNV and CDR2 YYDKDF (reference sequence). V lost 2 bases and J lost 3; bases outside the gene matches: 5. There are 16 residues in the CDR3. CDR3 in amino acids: CATSRTDRGLDYGYTF. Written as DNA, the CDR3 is TGTGCCACCAGCAGAACGGACAGGGGGCTTGACTATGGCTACACCTTC.

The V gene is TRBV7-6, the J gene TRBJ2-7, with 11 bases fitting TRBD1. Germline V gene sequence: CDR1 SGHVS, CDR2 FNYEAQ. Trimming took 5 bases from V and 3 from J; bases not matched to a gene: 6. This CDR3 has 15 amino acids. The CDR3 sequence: CASSQDGTGGYEQYF. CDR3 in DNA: TGTGCCAGCAGCCAAGATGGGACAGGGGGCTACGAGCAGTACTTC. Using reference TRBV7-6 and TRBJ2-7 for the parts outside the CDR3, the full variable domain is GAGVSQSPRYKVTKRGQDVALRCDPISGHVSLYWYRQALGQGPEFLTYFNYEAQQDKSGLPNDRFSAERPEGSISTLTIQRTEQRDSAMYRCASSQDGTGGYEQYFGPGTRLTVT.

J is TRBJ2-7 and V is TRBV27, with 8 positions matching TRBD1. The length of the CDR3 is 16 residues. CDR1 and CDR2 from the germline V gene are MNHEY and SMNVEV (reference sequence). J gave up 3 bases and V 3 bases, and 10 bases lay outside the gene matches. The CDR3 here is CASSLTDREVRYEQYF. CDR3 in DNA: TGTGCCAGCAGTTTGACGGACAGGGAGGTTCGCTACGAGCAGTACTTC.

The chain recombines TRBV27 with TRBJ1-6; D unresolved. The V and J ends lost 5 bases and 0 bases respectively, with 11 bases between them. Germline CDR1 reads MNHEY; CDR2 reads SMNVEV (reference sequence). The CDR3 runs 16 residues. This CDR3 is CASSQIGGSYNSPLHF. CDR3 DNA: TGTGCCAGCAGTCAAATCGGTGGCTCCTATAATTCACCCCTCCACTTT.

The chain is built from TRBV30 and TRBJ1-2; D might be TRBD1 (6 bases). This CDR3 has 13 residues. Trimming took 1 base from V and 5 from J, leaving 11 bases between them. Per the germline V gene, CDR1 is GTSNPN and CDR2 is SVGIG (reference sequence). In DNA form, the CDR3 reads TGTGCCTGGAGTGCCATCACAGGGTATGGCTACACCTTC. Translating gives CAWSAITGYGYTF.